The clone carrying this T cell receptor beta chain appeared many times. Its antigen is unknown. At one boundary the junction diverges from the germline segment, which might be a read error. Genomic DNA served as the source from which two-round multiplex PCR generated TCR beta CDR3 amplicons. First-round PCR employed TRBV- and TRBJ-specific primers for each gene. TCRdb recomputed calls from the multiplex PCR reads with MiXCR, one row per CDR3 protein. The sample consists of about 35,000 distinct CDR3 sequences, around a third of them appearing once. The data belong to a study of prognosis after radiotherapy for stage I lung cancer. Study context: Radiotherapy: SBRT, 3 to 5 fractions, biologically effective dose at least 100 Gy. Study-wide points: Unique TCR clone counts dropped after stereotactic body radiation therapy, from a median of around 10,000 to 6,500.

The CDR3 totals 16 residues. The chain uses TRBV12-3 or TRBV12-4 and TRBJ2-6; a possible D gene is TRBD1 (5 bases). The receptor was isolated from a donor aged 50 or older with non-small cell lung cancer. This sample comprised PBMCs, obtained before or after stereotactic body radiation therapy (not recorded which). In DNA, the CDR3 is TGTGCCAGCAGAAAAACAGGTGCTTCTGGGGCCAGCGTCCTGACTTTC. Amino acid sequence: CASRKTGASGASVLTF.